This TCR beta chain stems from a study of shared clonotypes between healthy human individuals. TCRdb's table, derived via immunoSEQ multiplex PCR, lists solely in-frame clones and lacks some. The profile shows around 940,000 clones, 76% of them singletons. V shed 6 bases, J shed 2 bases, and the junction held 3 bases outside the gene matches. The CDR3 runs 15 residues. The germline V gene encodes CDR1 SEHNR and CDR2 FQNEAQ (reference sequence). The chain has TRBV7-9 and TRBJ2-6; 8 nucleotides line up with TRBD1. Sample: memory CD4+ T cells sorted from blood. Regarding subset: CD45RA-negative fraction. This TCR was recovered from a man younger than 30 in good health. The CDR3 spells CASSIQGAGANVLTF. The CDR3 DNA reads as TGTGCCAGCAGTATACAGGGGGCTGGGGCCAACGTCCTGACTTTC.